The source of this T cell receptor (beta chain) is a study of patients and donors after allogeneic stem cell transplantation. The CDR3 length is 14 residues. CDR1 is SEHNR and CDR2 is FQNEAQ in the germline V gene (reference sequence). V was pared by 6 bases and J by 2 bases, with 13 bases between. Each CDR3 protein is one row after TCRdb ran MiXCR on the RT-PCR reads. The profile shows about 110,000 distinct CDR3 sequences, around 38% of them singletons. The chain carries TRBV7-9 and TRBJ1-2; D ambiguous. The specimen sequenced was blood, either unsorted or a sorted T cell fraction (not recorded which). The sequence was collected from a human donor who was either an allogeneic HSCT recipient or a stem cell or donor lymphocyte infusion donor (not recorded which). It is not recorded whose cells these are; they may come from a transplant donor. The DNA for the CDR3 is TGTGCCAGCAGGCCCGTAGGACGGAACTATGGCTACACCTTC. Translating gives CASRPVGRNYGYTF.